The 23 T cell receptor beta chains given below trace back to one sample, sequenced in a study of cytotoxic CD8 clonotypes in ibrutinib-treated CLL. Here immunoSEQ multiplex PCR was the method, and the copy in TCRdb shows in-frame clones only, minus some. The repertoire holds about 89,000 clones, around 80% seen once, with around 30% in the top ten. The input for sequencing was PBMCs, taken after 12 months of ibrutinib treatment. The receptors were sampled from a human donor with chronic lymphocytic leukemia.

This clone was seen once. This sequence joins TRBV5-1 and TRBJ1-1, with 10 bases that match TRBD1. Trimming removed 0 bases from V and 7 bases from J; junction bases left unmatched: 3. The germline gives CDR1 SGHRS, CDR2 YFSETQ. The CDR3 has 14 amino acids. The CDR3 region has the DNA TGCGCCAGCAGCTTGGGGACAGGGGGATTTGAAGCTTTCTTT. Translation gives CASSLGTGGFEAFF.

This clone occurred a few times. The V and J genes are TRBV7-2 and TRBJ2-3; 7 bases are shared with TRBD2. With 5 bases clipped from V and 3 bases from J, the junction kept 5 bases outside the gene matches. The CDR3 runs to 14 residues. Germline values: CDR1 SGHTA, CDR2 FQGNSA. The CDR3 is CASSPVGGTDTQYF. The CDR3 DNA is TGTGCCAGCAGCCCGGTGGGGGGGACAGATACGCAGTATTTT.

The chain employs TRBV4-1 and TRBJ1-2, with D possibly matching TRBD1 (6 bases). The germline V gene has CDR1 MGHRA and CDR2 YSYEKL. There are 17 residues in the CDR3. The V end lost 0 bases, the J end lost 4 bases, and 18 bases lay between the germline ends. The CDR3 DNA follows: TGCGCCAGCAGCCAAGATAGGGGGGGCAGGGCGAGCTATGGCTACACCTTC. Translating gives CASSQDRGGRASYGYTF.

This chain joins TRBV2 and TRBJ2-5; 9 bases agree with TRBD1. J lost 4 bases, V lost 6 bases, and 9 bases had no gene match. Looked up from germline, CDR1 is SNHLY and CDR2 is FYNNEI. The CDR3 has 15 amino acids. In DNA form, the CDR3 reads TGTGCCAGCAGCATGATACAGGGGGCCAGAGAGACCCAGTACTTC. This gives the protein CASSMIQGARETQYF. Combining the CDR3 with reference TRBV2 and TRBJ2-5 gives the whole variable domain EPEVTQTPSHQVTQMGQEVILRCVPISNHLYFYWYRQILGQKVEFLVSFYNNEISEKSEIFDDQFSVERPDGSNFTLKIRSTKLEDSAMYFCASSMIQGARETQYFGPGTRLLVL.

The chain uses TRBV5-1 and TRBJ2-5; 8 bases are a match to TRBD1. V was clipped by 6 bases and J by 1 base; unmatched bases: 8. This CDR3 comprises 15 residues. Germline V gene data show CDR1 as SGHRS and CDR2 as YFSETQ. As DNA, the CDR3 is TGCGCCAGCATAACCGGACAGGGAGGCCAAGAGACCCAGTACTTC. Protein product: CASITGQGGQETQYF. Full variable domain (rest looked up from reference TRBV5-1 and TRBJ2-5): KAGVTQTPRYLIKTRGQQVTLSCSPISGHRSVSWYQQTPGQGLQFLFEYFSETQRNKGNFPGRFSGRQFSNSRSEMNVSTLELGDSALYLCASITGQGGQETQYFGPGTRLLVL.

V and J are TRBV5-5 and TRBJ1-3, with a tentative D call TRBD1 (6 bases). V was trimmed by 4 bases and J by 0 bases, leaving 11 bases between them. Germline loops: CDR1 SGHKS, CDR2 YYEKEE (reference sequence). The length of the CDR3 is 15 residues. The chain's CDR3 is CASSVQQGSGNTIYF. The CDR3 coding sequence is TGTGCCAGCAGCGTCCAACAGGGCTCTGGAAACACCATATATTTT.

The chain employs TRBV15 and TRBJ2-7; 7 nucleotides agree with TRBD2. Germline trimming cut 3 bases from V and 6 bases from J; bases unmatched to any gene: 11. The CDR3 consists of 15 residues. Germline V gene sequence: CDR1 LNHNV, CDR2 YYDKDF (reference sequence). CDR3 sequence reads: CATSRGTVPGGEQYF. CDR3 sequence (DNA): TGTGCCACCAGCAGGGGGACGGTCCCGGGGGGCGAGCAGTACTTC.

The chain employs TRBV5-4 and TRBJ2-5; 11 positions agree with TRBD2. The CDR3 covers 16 residues. Trimming at V came to 0 bases and at J to 2 bases, leaving 3 bases not matched to a gene. Germline assignment: CDR1 SGHNT and CDR2 YYREEE (reference sequence). DNA for the CDR3: TGTGCCAGCAGCTTGGCGGTAGCGGGGGGGCAAGAGACCCAGTACTTC. This translates into CASSLAVAGGQETQYF.

V is TRBV6-5 and J is TRBJ2-4; D is unclear. The CDR3 runs 14 residues. Trimming took off 7 bases at V and 5 bases at J, with 15 bases between the two ends. CDR1 is MNHEY, CDR2 SVGAGI, per germline. In DNA, the CDR3 is TGTGCCAGCATTGACCTGGGGAAGGAAAACATTCAGTACTTC. It translates to CASIDLGKENIQYF.

This sequence joins TRBV2 and TRBJ2-3; D gene unclear. Looked up from germline, CDR1 is SNHLY and CDR2 is FYNNEI. This CDR3 has 13 residues. Trimming removed 0 bases at V and 8 bases at J, with 9 bases between. The CDR3 loop reads CASSEALHSTQYF. CDR3 DNA sequence: TGTGCCAGCAGTGAAGCGCTTCATAGTACGCAGTATTTT.

V is TRBV5-1 and J is TRBJ2-2, with no clear D. Trimming shortened V by 3 bases and J by 3 bases, and 12 bases separated the two germline ends. The CDR3 runs to 15 residues. From germline, CDR1 is SGHRS and CDR2 YFSETQ. The CDR3 region has the DNA TGCGCCAGCAGCTCTTCTAGTTCGTACACCGGGGAGCTGTTTTTT. It specifies CASSSSSSYTGELFF.

In nucleotides, the CDR3 is TGTGCTAGTGGTTTGGTAACTGGAGGTGAGCAGTTCTTC. Translating it yields CASGLVTGGEQFF. The rearrangement links TRBV12-5 to TRBJ2-1, with D perhaps TRBD2 (5 bases). Per the germline V gene, CDR1 is LGHNT and CDR2 is FRNRAP. Trimming removed 0 bases from V and 9 bases from J, with 9 bases in between. This CDR3 comprises 13 residues.

The chain links TRBV14 to TRBJ2-7; TRBD2 might be the D (6 bases). V lost 2 bases and J 6 bases, leaving 17 bases between the germline ends. Germline V CDR1 and CDR2: SGHDN, FVKESK. The CDR3 covers 15 residues. The CDR3 loop is CASSQPGLPSSEQYF. The CDR3 DNA reads as TGTGCCAGCAGCCAACCGGGACTGCCATCGTCCGAGCAGTACTTC.

The CDR3 bases are TGCAGTGCTAGACTGGACGGCGAGCAGTACTTC. It specifies CSARLDGEQYF. The chain is built from TRBV20-1 and TRBJ2-7, with no clear D. V dropped 2 bases and J dropped 6 bases, with 8 bases sitting between them. Germline CDR1 is DFQATT and CDR2 is SNEGSKA (reference sequence). CDR3 length equals 11 residues.

This clone was seen repeatedly, ten times or more. Different DNA sequences within this sample yield the same CDR3. The chain employs TRBV6-5 and TRBJ1-1; unclear D gene. CDR3 length: 14 amino acids. Germline lookup yields CDR1 MNHEY and CDR2 SVGAGI. Trimming left V 2 bases short and J 1 base short, with 8 bases between. Written as DNA, the CDR3 is TGTGCCAGCAGTTACGGCGGATCGAACACTGAAGCTTTCTTT. Encoded protein: CASSYGGSNTEAFF.

The V and J genes are TRBV29-1 and TRBJ1-2, with D possibly TRBD1 on 6 matching bases. Looked up from germline, CDR1 is SQVTM and CDR2 is ANQGSEA. The CDR3 has 14 amino acids. The ends were cut back, 4 bases at V and 3 bases at J, with 15 bases in the middle. CDR3 nucleotides: TGCAGCGTTGGGATTAGGGGGGCGGACTATGGCTACACCTTC. The encoded protein is CSVGIRGADYGYTF.

The chain is built from TRBV7-2 and TRBJ1-1; unclear D gene. The CDR3 length is 15 residues. The V gene's germline CDR1 is SGHTA and CDR2 FQGNSA. With 5 bases removed from V and 0 bases from J, the gap between germline ends came to 13 bases. This CDR3 is CASSKQTSMNTEAFF. The CDR3 DNA sequence: TGTGCCAGCAGCAAGCAGACAAGCATGAACACTGAAGCTTTCTTT.

The genes are TRBV6-1 and TRBJ1-1; TRBD1 is a possible D gene (5 bases). Trimming took 7 bases from V and 1 from J, leaving 13 bases between them. Germline CDR1 is MNHNS and CDR2 is SASEGT. This CDR3 is 14 amino acids long. The CDR3 DNA reads as TGTGCCAGCACCCGGGGGATCCCGAACACTGAAGCTTTCTTT. Its protein is CASTRGIPNTEAFF.

V usage is TRBV5-4 and J usage is TRBJ2-1, with D unclear. From germline, CDR1 is SGHNT and CDR2 YYREEE (reference sequence). This CDR3 has 15 amino acids. Trimming stripped 2 bases from V and 0 bases from J, with 9 bases between. The CDR3 nucleotides are TGTGCCAGCAGCTTCCCACTATCCTCCTACAATGAGCAGTTCTTC. As protein: CASSFPLSSYNEQFF.

A single count supports this clone. The chain recombines TRBV30 with TRBJ1-3; 7 bases fit TRBD1. Germline assignment: CDR1 GTSNPN and CDR2 SVGIG (reference sequence). The CDR3 spans 16 residues. The ends lost 0 bases at V and 7 bases at J; junction bases unmatched: 12. The CDR3 loop is CAWSVPRDRERNTIYF. The CDR3 coding sequence is TGTGCCTGGAGTGTACCCCGCGACAGGGAGAGGAACACCATATATTTT.

V and J are TRBV5-1 and TRBJ2-6, with D maybe TRBD1 (5 bases). Germline CDR1 reads SGHRS; CDR2 reads YFSETQ. The CDR3 runs to 15 residues. V lost 0 bases to trimming and J lost 4 bases, with 8 bases between them. CDR3 region: CASSLARVGANVLTF. The CDR3 DNA follows: TGCGCCAGCAGCTTGGCCAGGGTGGGGGCCAACGTCCTGACTTTC.

This sequence joins TRBV5-1 and TRBJ2-1; TRBD2 aligns across 7 bases. In germline, CDR1 is SGHRS, CDR2 YFSETQ. This CDR3 contains 14 residues. V trimming: 5 bases; J trimming: 2 bases; junction bases outside the gene matches: 4. The CDR3 DNA sequence: TGCGCCAGCAGAGGCGGGGGAGCCTACAATGAGCAGTTCTTC. Translation gives CASRGGGAYNEQFF.

The chain uses TRBV9 and TRBJ2-3; 13 positions match TRBD2. With 4 bases clipped from V and 2 bases from J, the junction kept 4 bases outside the gene matches. This CDR3 is 16 amino acids long. CDR1 and CDR2 from the germline V gene are SGDLS and YYNGEE. This chain's CDR3 is CASSSGLAGNTDTQYF. The CDR3 nucleotides are TGTGCCAGCAGCTCGGGACTAGCGGGGAACACAGATACGCAGTATTTT.